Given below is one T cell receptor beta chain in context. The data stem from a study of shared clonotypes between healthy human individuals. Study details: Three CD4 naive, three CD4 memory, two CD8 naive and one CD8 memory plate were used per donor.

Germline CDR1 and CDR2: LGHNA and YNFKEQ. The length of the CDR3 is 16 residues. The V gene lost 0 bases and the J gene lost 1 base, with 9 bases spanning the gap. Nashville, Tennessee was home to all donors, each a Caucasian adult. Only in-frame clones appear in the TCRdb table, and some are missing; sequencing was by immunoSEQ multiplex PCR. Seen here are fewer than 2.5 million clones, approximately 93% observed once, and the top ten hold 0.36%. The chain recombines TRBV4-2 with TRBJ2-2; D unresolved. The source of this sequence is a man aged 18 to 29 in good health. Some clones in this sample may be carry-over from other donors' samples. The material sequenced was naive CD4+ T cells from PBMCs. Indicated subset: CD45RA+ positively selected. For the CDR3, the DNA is TGTGCCAGCAGCCAAGATGCGCCTTTGAACACCGGGGAGCTGTTTTTT. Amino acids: CASSQDAPLNTGELFF.